This TCR beta chain came from a study of T cell responses to AZD1222 COVID-19 vaccine. Per the germline V gene, CDR1 is SGDLS and CDR2 is YYNGEE. V lost 0 bases and J lost 1, with 16 bases in between. The CDR3 extends over 17 amino acids. Regarding this clone: Its target is unknown.

Assay: immunoSEQ multiplex PCR; the TCRdb copy retains only in-frame clones and omits some. There are some 120,000 clones in the sample; roughly 93% occur only once, and around 7% lies in the top ten. Study findings and constraints: In the spike-specific TCR repertoire, nearly half reportedly target unmutated variant regions. Vaccine-associated CD4 TCRs ranged over spike, dominating at 160-218 and 743-854. Repertoires were collected only later (after the peak T cell response had occurred).

V is TRBV9 and J is TRBJ2-5; no clear D. This clonotype was sampled from an adult in good health. The sequencing used peripheral blood, collected on day 0 of AZD1222 vaccination. In DNA form, the CDR3 reads TGTGCCAGCAGCGTAGGGGTGGGTTCCATTGCCCAAGAGACCCAGTACTTC. This translates into CASSVGVGSIAQETQYF.